This is a list of T cell receptor beta chains from one sample in a study of blood T cells in healthy people across ages. MiXCR, run by TCRdb on the 5' RACE reads, gives a single entry per CDR3 protein. The sample has about 1.4 million distinct CDR3 sequences, 59% seen once. Sequencing was performed on blood. These TCRs come from a man in his late teens or twenties in good health. Both conserved end residues are part of each CDR3. The order of the fields is J gene, clone size, V gene, D gene, CDR3 DNA, CDR3 protein. D genes are given only for firm matches. The listing skips clone size in some rows; elsewhere it reads once, few, many or a size class.

TRBJ1-2 - TRBV6-2/TRBV6-3 - TGTGCCAGCAGTTACGGGACACGCTATGGCTACACCTTC CASSYGTRYGYTF
TRBJ2-1 - TRBV28 - TGTGCCAGCAGTTTATCACTGGAAAAGGACAATGAGCAGTTCTTC CASSLSLEKDNEQFF
TRBJ2-7 - TRBV6-5 - TGTGCCAGCGGCGGACAGTCGACCTACGAGCAGTACTTC CASGGQSTYEQYF
TRBJ1-5 - TRBV28 TRBD1 TGTGCCAGCAGTTTAGGGACAGGGTGGGGGGATCAGCCCCAGCATTTT CASSLGTGWGDQPQHF
TRBJ2-3 - TRBV5-6 TRBD2 TGTGCCAGCAGCTTGTCGAGCGGGAGGGCCGCGGATACGCAGTATTTT CASSLSSGRAADTQYF
TRBJ1-1 - TRBV20-1 - TGCAGTGCTACCAGGACGGAGAACACTGAAGCTTTCTTT CSATRTENTEAFF
TRBJ2-2 - TRBV9 - TGTGCCAGCAGCGTAGAACCGGGGGGCGACACCGGGGAGCTGTTTTTT CASSVEPGGDTGELFF
TRBJ2-7 few TRBV20-1 - TGCAGTGCTAGAAACGATGGACAGTTCGTGAGCTCCTACGAGCAGTACTTC CSARNDGQFVSSYEQYF
TRBJ2-7 - TRBV20-1 - TGCAGTGCTAGAGATCCCGGGGCGTCCTACGAGCAGTACTTC CSARDPGASYEQYF
TRBJ2-5 few TRBV4-3 - TGCGCCAGCAGCGCCCGCATTGCAACCCAAGAGACCCAGTACTTC CASSARIATQETQYF
TRBJ2-1 - TRBV20-1 - TGCAGTGCTAGCAGGGGACTCTACAATGAGCAGTTCTTC CSASRGLYNEQFF
TRBJ2-1 - TRBV20-1 TRBD2 TGCAGTGCTGACCCTAGCGGGGAGACCTACAATGAGCAGTTCTTC CSADPSGETYNEQFF
TRBJ2-1 few TRBV5-1 TRBD2 TGCGCCAGCAGCGCGGCGGGGGGTTCGTCATATGAGCAGTTCTTC CASSAAGGSSYEQFF
TRBJ1-6 - TRBV7-8 - TGTGCCAGCATCCCCGGGAGCCCCTATAATTCACCCCTCCACTTT CASIPGSPYNSPLHF
TRBJ2-1 - TRBV11-2 - TGTGCCAGCAGCTTTGTTCAAAATGAGCAGTTCTTC CASSFVQNEQFF
TRBJ2-3 - TRBV4-1 - TGCGCCAGCAGCCGAACTGCAGGGTGGATAGATACGCAGTATTTT CASSRTAGWIDTQYF
TRBJ2-5 - TRBV29-1 TRBD1 TGCAGCGTTGGGGGACAGGGTGCGAAGCAGTACTTC CSVGGQGAKQYF
TRBJ1-2 - TRBV6-5 - TGTGCCAGCAGTTTCCGGGACAACCTGAGGGTTAATGGCTACACCTTC CASSFRDNLRVNGYTF
TRBJ2-2 - TRBV20-1 - TGCAGTGCCCCAGTAAACACCGGGGAGCTGTTTTTT CSAPVNTGELFF
TRBJ1-5 once TRBV29-1 - TGCAGCGTTGGGGTGACAGCTAATCAGCCCCAGCATTTT CSVGVTANQPQHF
TRBJ2-5 - TRBV7-6 TRBD2 TGTGCCAGCAGCCTGACAATGGCAGCGGGGACCCAAGAGACCCAGTACTTC CASSLTMAAGTQETQYF
TRBJ2-7 - TRBV5-1 - TGCGCCAGCAGCTGGTCTAGGGGAAGACTACCGACCTACGAGCAGTACTTC CASSWSRGRLPTYEQYF
TRBJ2-2 once TRBV4-1 TRBD2 TGCGCCAGCAGCCCCTTGGGGCTAGCGGGGGGATCCGGGGAGCTGTTTTTT CASSPLGLAGGSGELFF
TRBJ1-1 - TRBV4-3 - TGCGCCAGCAGCCAAAGCGCACAGCCCTTCACTGAAGCTTTCTTT CASSQSAQPFTEAFF
TRBJ2-1 - TRBV15 TRBD2 TGTGCCACCAGCGCTAGCGGAAATTACAATGAGCAGTTCTTC CATSASGNYNEQFF
TRBJ1-2 - TRBV4-1 TRBD1 TGCGCCAGCAGCCAAGAGGGACAGGGTGATGGCTACACCTTC CASSQEGQGDGYTF
TRBJ2-7 - TRBV10-3 TRBD2 TGTGCCATCAGTGCTAGCGGGAGCTCCTACGAGCAGTACTTC CAISASGSSYEQYF
TRBJ2-7 - TRBV2 - TGTGCCAGCACCTGGACAGAGACCTACGAGCAGTACTTC CASTWTETYEQYF
TRBJ1-5 - TRBV29-1 - TGCAGCGTTGAAAGTGGGGCCCGGCCCCAGCCCCAGCATTTT CSVESGARPQPQHF
TRBJ1-2 - TRBV9 - TGTGCCAGCAGCCCTAATGCCGTAACCTATGGCTACACCTTC CASSPNAVTYGYTF
TRBJ2-7 - TRBV3-1 TRBD2 TGTGCCAGCAGCCGGAGCGGGAGGGGCGGGCAGTACTTC CASSRSGRGGQYF
TRBJ2-6 few TRBV15 - TGTGCCACCAGCAGTGACAGGACATCTGGGGCCAACGTCCTGACTTTC CATSSDRTSGANVLTF
TRBJ1-2 - TRBV7-2 TRBD1 TGTGCCAGCAGTCCAAAAAGGGACAGTTTTTCGTTTAACTATGGCTACACCTTC CASSPKRDSFSFNYGYTF
TRBJ1-6 - TRBV7-8 TRBD1 TGTGCCAGCAGCGTCAGGGGGATCGGTAATTCACCCCTCCACTTT CASSVRGIGNSPLHF
TRBJ2-1 - TRBV20-1 TRBD2 TGCAGTGCTCCACCTAGCGGGAGGGCCAATGAGCAGTTCTTC CSAPPSGRANEQFF
TRBJ2-7 - TRBV10-2 TRBD1 TGCGCTAGCAGTGAGTATTTCGACAGGGGAGGCTACGAGCAGTACTTC CASSEYFDRGGYEQYF
TRBJ2-7 few TRBV7-9 - TGTGCCAGCAGCTTACCTCTTGCGGACGAGCAGTACTTC CASSLPLADEQYF
TRBJ2-7 - TRBV6-5 TRBD2 TGTGCCAGCAGGCCGGACGCTAGCGGAATTTGGGAGCAGTACTTC CASRPDASGIWEQYF
TRBJ2-7 - TRBV3-1 - TGTGCCAGCAGCCAGCGGGCAGGACTCCCCTACGAGCAGTACTTC CASSQRAGLPYEQYF
TRBJ1-2 - TRBV4-1 - TGCGCCAGCAGCCAAGATCCCGGGCAGACTGCTAACTATGGCTACACCTTC CASSQDPGQTANYGYTF